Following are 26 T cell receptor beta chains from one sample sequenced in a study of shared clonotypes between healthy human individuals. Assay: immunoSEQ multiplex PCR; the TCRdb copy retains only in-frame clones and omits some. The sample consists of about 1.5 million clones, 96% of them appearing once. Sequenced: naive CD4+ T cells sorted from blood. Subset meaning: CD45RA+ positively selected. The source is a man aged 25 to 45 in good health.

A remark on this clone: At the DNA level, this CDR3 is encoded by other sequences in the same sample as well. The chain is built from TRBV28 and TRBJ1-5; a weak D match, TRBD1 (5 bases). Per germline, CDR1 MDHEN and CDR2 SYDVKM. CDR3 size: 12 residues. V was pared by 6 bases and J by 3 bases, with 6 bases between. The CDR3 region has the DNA TGTGCCAGCAGGGGGCTCAATCAGCCCCAGCATTTT. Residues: CASRGLNQPQHF.

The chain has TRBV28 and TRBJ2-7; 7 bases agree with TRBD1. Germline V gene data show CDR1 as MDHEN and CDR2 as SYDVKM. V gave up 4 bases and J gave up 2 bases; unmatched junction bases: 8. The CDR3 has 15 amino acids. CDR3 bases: TGTGCCAGCAGTTCCAAGGGGGCTACCGCCTACGAGCAGTACTTC. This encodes CASSSKGATAYEQYF.

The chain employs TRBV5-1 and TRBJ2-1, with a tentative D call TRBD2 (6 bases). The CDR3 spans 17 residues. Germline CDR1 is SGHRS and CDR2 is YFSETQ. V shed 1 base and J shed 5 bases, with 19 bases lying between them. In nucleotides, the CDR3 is TGCGCCAGCAGCTTGACGTCGGCTAGCGCGAATAACAATGAGCAGTTCTTC. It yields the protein CASSLTSASANNNEQFF.

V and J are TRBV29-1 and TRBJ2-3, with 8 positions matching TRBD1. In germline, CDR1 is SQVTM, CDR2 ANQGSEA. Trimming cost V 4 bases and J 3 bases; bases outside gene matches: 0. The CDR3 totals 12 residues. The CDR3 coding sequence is TGCAGCGTTGGGGACAGGACAGATACGCAGTATTTT. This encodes CSVGDRTDTQYF.

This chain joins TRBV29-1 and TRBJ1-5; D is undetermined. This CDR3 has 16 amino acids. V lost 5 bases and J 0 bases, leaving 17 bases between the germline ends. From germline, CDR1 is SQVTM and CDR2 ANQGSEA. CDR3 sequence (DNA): TGCAGCGTTCGACGCATGGCCCCTTATAGCAATCAGCCCCAGCATTTT. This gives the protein CSVRRMAPYSNQPQHF. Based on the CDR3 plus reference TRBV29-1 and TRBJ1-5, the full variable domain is SAVISQKPSRDICQRGTSLTIQCQVDSQVTMMFWYRQQPGQSLTLIATANQGSEATYESGFVIDKFPISRPNLTFSTLTVSNMSPEDSSIYLCSVRRMAPYSNQPQHFGDGTRLSIL.

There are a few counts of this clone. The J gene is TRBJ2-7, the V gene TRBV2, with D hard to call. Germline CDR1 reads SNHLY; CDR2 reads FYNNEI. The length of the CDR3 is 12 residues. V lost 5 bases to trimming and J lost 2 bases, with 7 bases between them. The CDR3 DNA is TGTGCCAGCAGTTTCACAGCCTACGAGCAGTACTTC. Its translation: CASSFTAYEQYF.

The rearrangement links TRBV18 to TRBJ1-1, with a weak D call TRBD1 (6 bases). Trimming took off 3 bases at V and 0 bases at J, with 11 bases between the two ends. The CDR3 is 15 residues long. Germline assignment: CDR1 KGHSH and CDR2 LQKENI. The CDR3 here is CASSPEQGMNTEAFF. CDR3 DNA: TGTGCCAGCTCACCGGAACAGGGAATGAACACTGAAGCTTTCTTT.

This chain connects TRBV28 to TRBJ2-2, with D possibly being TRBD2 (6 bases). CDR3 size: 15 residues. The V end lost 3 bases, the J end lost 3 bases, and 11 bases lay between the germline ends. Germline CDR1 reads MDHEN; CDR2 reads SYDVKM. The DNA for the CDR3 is TGTGCCAGCAGTTTCCGCGGGATTTACACCGGGGAGCTGTTTTTT. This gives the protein CASSFRGIYTGELFF.

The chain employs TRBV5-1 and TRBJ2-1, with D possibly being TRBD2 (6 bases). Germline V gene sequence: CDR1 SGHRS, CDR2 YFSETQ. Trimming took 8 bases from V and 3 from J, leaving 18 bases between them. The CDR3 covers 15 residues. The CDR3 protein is CASSIAERNYNEQFF. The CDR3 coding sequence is TGCGCCAGTTCTATAGCGGAACGGAACTACAATGAGCAGTTCTTC.

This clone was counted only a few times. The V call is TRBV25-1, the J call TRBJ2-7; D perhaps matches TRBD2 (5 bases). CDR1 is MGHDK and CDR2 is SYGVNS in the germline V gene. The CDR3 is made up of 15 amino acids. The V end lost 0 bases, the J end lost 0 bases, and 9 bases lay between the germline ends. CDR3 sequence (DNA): TGTGCCAGCAGTGAATATCCTGGGAGCTCCTACGAGCAGTACTTC. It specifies CASSEYPGSSYEQYF.

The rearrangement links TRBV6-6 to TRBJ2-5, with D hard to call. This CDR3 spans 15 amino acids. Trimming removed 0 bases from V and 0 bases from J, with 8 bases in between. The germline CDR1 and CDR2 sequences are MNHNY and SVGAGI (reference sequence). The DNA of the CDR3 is TGTGCCAGCAGTTACTCGATCCTATACCAAGAGACCCAGTACTTC. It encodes CASSYSILYQETQYF.

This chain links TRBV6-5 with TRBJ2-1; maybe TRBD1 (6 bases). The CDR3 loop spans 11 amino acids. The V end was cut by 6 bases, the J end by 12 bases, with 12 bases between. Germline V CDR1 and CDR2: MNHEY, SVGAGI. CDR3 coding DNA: TGTGCCAGCAGCGCAGGGGCTTCGCAGTTCTTC. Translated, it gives CASSAGASQFF.

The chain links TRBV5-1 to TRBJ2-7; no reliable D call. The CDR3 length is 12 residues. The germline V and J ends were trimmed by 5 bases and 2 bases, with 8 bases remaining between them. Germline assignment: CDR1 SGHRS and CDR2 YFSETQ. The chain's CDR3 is CASSKDTYEQYF. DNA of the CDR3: TGCGCCAGCAGTAAAGACACCTACGAGCAGTACTTC.

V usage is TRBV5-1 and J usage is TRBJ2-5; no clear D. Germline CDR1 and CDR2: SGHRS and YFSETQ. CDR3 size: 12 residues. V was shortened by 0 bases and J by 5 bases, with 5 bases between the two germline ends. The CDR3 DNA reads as TGCGCCAGCAGCTTGGAGACCGAGACCCAGTACTTC. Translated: CASSLETETQYF.

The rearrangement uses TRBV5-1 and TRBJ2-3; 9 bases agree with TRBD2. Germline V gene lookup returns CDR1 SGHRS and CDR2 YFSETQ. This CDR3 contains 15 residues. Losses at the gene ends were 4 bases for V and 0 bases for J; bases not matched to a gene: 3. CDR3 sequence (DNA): TGCGCCAGCAGCCGACTAGCGGTTAGCACAGATACGCAGTATTTT. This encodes CASSRLAVSTDTQYF.

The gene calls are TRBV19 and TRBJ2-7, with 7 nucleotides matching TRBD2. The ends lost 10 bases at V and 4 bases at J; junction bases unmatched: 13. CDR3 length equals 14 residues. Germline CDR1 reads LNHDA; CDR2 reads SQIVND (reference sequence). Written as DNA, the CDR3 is TGTGCCACTCGACAGACCGGGACTAAATACGAGCAGTACTTC. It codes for CATRQTGTKYEQYF. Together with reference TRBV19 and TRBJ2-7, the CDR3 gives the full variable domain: DGGITQSPKYLFRKEGQNVTLSCEQNLNHDAMYWYRQDPGQGLRLIYYSQIVNDFQKGDIAEGYSVSREKKESFPLTVTSAQKNPTAFYLCATRQTGTKYEQYFGPGTRLTVT.

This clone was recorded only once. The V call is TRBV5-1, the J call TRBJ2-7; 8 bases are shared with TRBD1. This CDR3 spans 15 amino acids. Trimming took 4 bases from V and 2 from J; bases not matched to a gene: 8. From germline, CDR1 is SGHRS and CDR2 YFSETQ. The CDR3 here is CASSLLTGDPYEQYF. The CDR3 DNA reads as TGCGCCAGCAGCCTACTGACAGGGGACCCCTACGAGCAGTACTTC. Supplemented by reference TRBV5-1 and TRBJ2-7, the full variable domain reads KAGVTQTPRYLIKTRGQQVTLSCSPISGHRSVSWYQQTPGQGLQFLFEYFSETQRNKGNFPGRFSGRQFSNSRSEMNVSTLELGDSALYLCASSLLTGDPYEQYFGPGTRLTVT.

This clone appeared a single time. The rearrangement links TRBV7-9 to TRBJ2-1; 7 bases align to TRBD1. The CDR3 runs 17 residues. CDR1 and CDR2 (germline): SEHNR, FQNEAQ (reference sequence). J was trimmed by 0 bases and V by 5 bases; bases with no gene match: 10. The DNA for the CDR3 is TGTGCCAGCAGCCCCAGCCCGACAGGGAGCTCCTACAATGAGCAGTTCTTC. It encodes CASSPSPTGSSYNEQFF.

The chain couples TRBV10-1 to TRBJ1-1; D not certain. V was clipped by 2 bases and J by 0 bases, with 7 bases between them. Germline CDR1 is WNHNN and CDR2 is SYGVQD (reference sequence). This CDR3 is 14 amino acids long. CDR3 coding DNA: TGCGCCAGCAGTGAGCAACGGATGAACACTGAAGCTTTCTTT. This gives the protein CASSEQRMNTEAFF.

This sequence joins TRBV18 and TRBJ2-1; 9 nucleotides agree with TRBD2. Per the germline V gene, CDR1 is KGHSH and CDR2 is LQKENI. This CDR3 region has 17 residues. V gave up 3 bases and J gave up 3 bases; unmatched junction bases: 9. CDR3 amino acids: CASSPVAGTSIYNEQFF. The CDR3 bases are TGTGCCAGCTCACCCGTCGCCGGGACTAGCATCTACAATGAGCAGTTCTTC.

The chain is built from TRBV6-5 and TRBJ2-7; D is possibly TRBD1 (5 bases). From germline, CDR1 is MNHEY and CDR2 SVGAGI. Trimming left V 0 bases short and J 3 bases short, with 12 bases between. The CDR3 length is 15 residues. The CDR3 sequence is CASSYSAIRVYEQYF. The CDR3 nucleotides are TGTGCCAGCAGTTACTCCGCGATCAGGGTCTACGAGCAGTACTTC.

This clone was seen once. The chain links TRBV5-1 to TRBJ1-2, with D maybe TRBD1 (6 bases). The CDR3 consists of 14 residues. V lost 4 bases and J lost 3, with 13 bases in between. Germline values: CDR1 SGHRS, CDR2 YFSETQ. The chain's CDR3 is CASSREGVDYGYTF. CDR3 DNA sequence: TGCGCCAGCAGCCGTGAGGGGGTAGACTATGGCTACACCTTC.

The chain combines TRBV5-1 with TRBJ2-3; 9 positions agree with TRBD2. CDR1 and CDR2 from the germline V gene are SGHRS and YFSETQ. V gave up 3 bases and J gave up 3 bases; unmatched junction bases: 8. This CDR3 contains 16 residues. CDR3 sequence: CASSSIAGGLTDTQYF. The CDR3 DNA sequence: TGCGCCAGCAGCTCCATTGCGGGAGGGCTGACAGATACGCAGTATTTT.

Here the CDR3 reads CASSETSGRWGEQFF. The CDR3 nucleotides are TGCGCCAGCAGTGAGACTAGCGGGAGGTGGGGTGAGCAGTTCTTC. This rearrangement joins TRBV10-2 to TRBJ2-1; TRBD2 matches 12 bases. This CDR3 contains 15 residues. The junction had 5 bases not matched to a gene; V was cut back by 2 bases and J by 9 bases. CDR1 and CDR2 from the germline V gene are WSHSY and SAAADI.

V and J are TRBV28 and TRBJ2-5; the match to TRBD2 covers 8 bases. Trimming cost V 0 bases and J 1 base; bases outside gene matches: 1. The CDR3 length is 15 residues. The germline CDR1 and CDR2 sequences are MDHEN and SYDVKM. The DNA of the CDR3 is TGTGCCAGCAGTTTATGGGGGACTAGCCAAGAGACCCAGTACTTC. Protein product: CASSLWGTSQETQYF.

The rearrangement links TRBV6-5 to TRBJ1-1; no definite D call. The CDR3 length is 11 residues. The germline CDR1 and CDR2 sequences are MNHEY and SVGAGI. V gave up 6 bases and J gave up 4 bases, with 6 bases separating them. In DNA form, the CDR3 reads TGTGCCAGCAGCTCATTCACTGAAGCTTTCTTT. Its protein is CASSSFTEAFF.